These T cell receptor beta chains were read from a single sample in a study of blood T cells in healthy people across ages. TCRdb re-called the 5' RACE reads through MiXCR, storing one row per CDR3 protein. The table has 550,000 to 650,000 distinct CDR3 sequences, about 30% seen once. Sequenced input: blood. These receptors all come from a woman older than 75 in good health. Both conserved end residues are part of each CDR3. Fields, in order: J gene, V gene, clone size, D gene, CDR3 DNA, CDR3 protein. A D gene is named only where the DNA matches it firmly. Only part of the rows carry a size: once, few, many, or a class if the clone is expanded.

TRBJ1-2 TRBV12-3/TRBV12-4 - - TGTACCAGCAGTTTGGACAGAAACTATGGCTACACCTTC CTSSLDRNYGYTF
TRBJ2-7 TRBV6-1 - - TGTGCCAGCAGTGACCTGTACTACGAGCAGTACTTC CASSDLYYEQYF
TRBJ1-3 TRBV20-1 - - TGCAGTGCTAGTGGCAGCGGAAACTCTGGAAACACCATATATTTT CSASGSGNSGNTIYF
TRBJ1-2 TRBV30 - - TGTGCCTGGAGTGTTAGTGACGGGTATGGCTACACCTTC CAWSVSDGYGYTF
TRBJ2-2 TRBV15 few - TGTGCCACCAGCAGAGAGGGGTTCGGGGAGCTGTTTTTT CATSREGFGELFF
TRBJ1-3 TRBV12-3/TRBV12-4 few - TGTGCCAGCAGCCAAGGTCGGGTCGGTGGAAACACCATATATTTT CASSQGRVGGNTIYF
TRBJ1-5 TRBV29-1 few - TGCAGCGTTGATGGGGGAGATCAGCCCCAGCATTTT CSVDGGDQPQHF
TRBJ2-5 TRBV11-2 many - TGTGCCAGCAGCCACGCCTCGGAGACCCAGTACTTC CASSHASETQYF
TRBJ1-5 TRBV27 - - TGTGCCAGCAGTGCCAGGGTCGGCAATCAGCCCCAGCATTTT CASSARVGNQPQHF
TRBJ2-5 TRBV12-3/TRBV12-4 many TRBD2 TGTGCCAGCAGTTTGAGGGCTAGCGGGGGGATGGGAGAGACCCAGTACTTC CASSLRASGGMGETQYF
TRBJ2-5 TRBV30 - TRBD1 TGTGCCTGGAGCCCGGGACAGGTCGGAGAGACCCAGTACTTC CAWSPGQVGETQYF
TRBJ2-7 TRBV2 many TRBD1 TGTGCCAGCAGCCCATTACAGGGGCCCCTTAGCGAGCAGTACTTC CASSPLQGPLSEQYF
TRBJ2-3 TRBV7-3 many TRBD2 TGTGCCAGCAGCCCACTCCCTCTAGCGGGGGGCACAGATACGCAGTATTTT CASSPLPLAGGTDTQYF
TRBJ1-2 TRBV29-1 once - TGCAGCGGTGATGACCCAGGGTCCGGCTACACCTTC CSGDDPGSGYTF
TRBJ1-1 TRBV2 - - TGTGCCAGCGAAACAGGGTCTTTACCCGTATTGAACACTGAAGCTTTCTTT CASETGSLPVLNTEAFF
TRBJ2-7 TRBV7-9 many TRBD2 TGTGCCAGCAGCGCTAGCGGGGGGATCTTTCGGGAGCAGTACTTC CASSASGGIFREQYF
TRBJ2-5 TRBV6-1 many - TGTGCCAGCAGTGGTGGATCAAAGGCAGAGACCCAGTACTTC CASSGGSKAETQYF
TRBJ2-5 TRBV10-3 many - TGTGCCATCAGCGAAGGCGGAAGGGAGACCCAGTACTTC CAISEGGRETQYF
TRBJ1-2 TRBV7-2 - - TGTGCCAGCAGCCGGGCATCTAACTATGGCTACACCTTC CASSRASNYGYTF
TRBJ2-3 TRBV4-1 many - TGCGCCAGCAGTATAGGGCCCACTAGCCGGGGAGATACGCAGTATTTT CASSIGPTSRGDTQYF
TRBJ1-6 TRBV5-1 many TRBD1 TGCGCCAGCGGACAGGGGGCAGGTAATTCACCCCTCCACTTT CASGQGAGNSPLHF
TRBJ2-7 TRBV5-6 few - TGTGCCAGCAGCGGGCAGGGGACCTACAATGAGCAGTACTTC CASSGQGTYNEQYF
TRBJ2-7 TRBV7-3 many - TGTGCCAGCAGCTTATCACCAGGGGACTACGAGCAGTACTTC CASSLSPGDYEQYF
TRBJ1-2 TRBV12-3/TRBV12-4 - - TGTGCCAGCAGGCCCGGCAGTAGATTCTATGGCTACACCTTC CASRPGSRFYGYTF
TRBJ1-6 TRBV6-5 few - TGTGCCAGCAGTTACTCGGGCCGGCCGGAGGCACCCCTCCACTTT CASSYSGRPEAPLHF
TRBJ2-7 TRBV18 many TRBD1 TGTGCCAGCTCACGAAAAACAGGGGGCTCCGGCTACGAGCAGTACTTC CASSRKTGGSGYEQYF
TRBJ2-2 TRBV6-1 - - TGTGCCAGCAGTCGCCCTGGACTGACCGCGAACACCGGGGAGCTGTTTTTT CASSRPGLTANTGELFF
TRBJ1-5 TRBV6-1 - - TGTGCCAGCAGTGAAAGTCAGAAAGGGTGGGGTCAGCCCCAGCATTTT CASSESQKGWGQPQHF
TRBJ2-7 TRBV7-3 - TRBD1 TGTGCCAGCAGCCCAGAGGGGACAGCTAGCTCCTACGAACAGTACTTC CASSPEGTASSYEQYF
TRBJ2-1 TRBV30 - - TGTGCCTGGGCCTCGACGGGGGAGCAGTTCTTC CAWASTGEQFF
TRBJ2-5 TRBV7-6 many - TGTGCCAGCAGCACCTCAGCCCAAGAGACCCAGTACTTC CASSTSAQETQYF
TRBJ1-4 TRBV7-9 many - TGTGCCAGCAGCTCCCGGGGGGCTGAAAAACTGTTTTTT CASSSRGAEKLFF
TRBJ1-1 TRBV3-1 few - TGTGCCAGCAGCCATGGGGTAGTCACTGAAGCTTTCTTT CASSHGVVTEAFF
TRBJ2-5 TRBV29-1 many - TGCAGCGTTGAACCTAGTGTCGAGACCCAGTACTTC CSVEPSVETQYF
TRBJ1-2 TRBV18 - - TGTGCCAGCTCTAACGGTCCTAACTATGGCTACACCTTC CASSNGPNYGYTF
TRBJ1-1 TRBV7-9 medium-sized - TGTGCCAGCAGCCAAGCATCGTCGGGAACTGAAGCTTTCTTT CASSQASSGTEAFF
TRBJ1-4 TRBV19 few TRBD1 TGTGCCAGTAGTCCCCCGGGACAGGACAAGAAACTGTTTTTT CASSPPGQDKKLFF
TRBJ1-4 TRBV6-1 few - TGTGCCAGCAGTGATCCAGGGTCGTGGGAAAAACTGTTTTTT CASSDPGSWEKLFF
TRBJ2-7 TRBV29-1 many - TGCAGCGTTCAATATCAGCGGGTAACCTACGAGCAGTACTTC CSVQYQRVTYEQYF
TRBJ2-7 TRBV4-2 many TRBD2 TGTGCCAGCAGCCTCTCTAGCGGGGATGTGAACGAGCAGTACTTC CASSLSSGDVNEQYF
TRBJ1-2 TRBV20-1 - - TGCAGTGCTAGATCCCAGGGTACATCCGGCGGCTACACCTTC CSARSQGTSGGYTF
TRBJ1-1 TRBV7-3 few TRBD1 TGTGCCAGCAGCTCCCAGGGGGCAGGGACTGAAGCTTTCTTT CASSSQGAGTEAFF
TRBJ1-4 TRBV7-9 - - TGTGCCAGCAGCTTAGCAGTCACAACTAATGAAAAACTGTTTTTT CASSLAVTTNEKLFF
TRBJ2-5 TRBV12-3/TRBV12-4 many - TGTGCCAGCTCTTTGGGGCGGCCCCCGGGGACCCAGTACTTC CASSLGRPPGTQYF
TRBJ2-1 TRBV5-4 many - TGTGCCAGCAGCTTGCGGACAAACTACAATGAGCAGTTCTTC CASSLRTNYNEQFF
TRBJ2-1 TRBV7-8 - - TGTGCCAGCAGCTCAAGCGGCCACTTCGGAGATGAGCAGTTCTTC CASSSSGHFGDEQFF
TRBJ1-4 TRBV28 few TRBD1 TGTGCCAGCAGCCGCCCCGGGACAGCGAGGGAAAAACTGTTTTTT CASSRPGTAREKLFF
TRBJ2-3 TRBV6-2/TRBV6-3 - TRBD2 TGTGCCGGCAGCCCGGGACTAGCGGGACCTACTAGCACAGATACGCAGTATTTT CAGSPGLAGPTSTDTQYF
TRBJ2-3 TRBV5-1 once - TGCGCCAGCAAGGGGAATAGGGGGGCCGGCACAGATACGCAGTATTTT CASKGNRGAGTDTQYF
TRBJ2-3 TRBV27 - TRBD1 TGTGCCAGCAGTTTTGACAGGGCTCGGAAGGATACGCAGTATTTT CASSFDRARKDTQYF
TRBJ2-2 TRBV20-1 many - TGCAGTGCTCATACTCGGACGGGAAGGACCGGGGAGCTGTTTTTT CSAHTRTGRTGELFF
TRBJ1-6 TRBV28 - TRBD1 TGTGCCCGCAGCTCCACCGGGACAGTGGGGTCACCCCTCCACTTT CARSSTGTVGSPLHF
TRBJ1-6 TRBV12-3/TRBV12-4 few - TGTGCCAGCAGTTTAGTGCTTAGGTCACCCCTCCACTTT CASSLVLRSPLHF
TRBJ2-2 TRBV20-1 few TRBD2 TGCAGTGCTAGGGCTAGCGGGGTAAAGACCGGGGAGCTGTTTTTT CSARASGVKTGELFF
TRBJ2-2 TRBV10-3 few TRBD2 TGTGCCATCAGGGCTAGCGGGGAGACCGGGGAGCTGTTTTTT CAIRASGETGELFF
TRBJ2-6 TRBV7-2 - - TGTGCCAGCAGCTTAGGGGCTAATTCTGGGGCCAACGTCCTGACTTTC CASSLGANSGANVLTF
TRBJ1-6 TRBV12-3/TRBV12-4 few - TGTGCCAGCAGTTTGCAGGACATGGGTTCACCCCCCCACTTT CASSLQDMGSPPHF